This record covers a single TCR beta chain. No antigen is known for it. One base away there is no much larger clone; base qualities are not given. The CDR3, from cysteine to phenylalanine, totals 14 residues. Just the 42-base CDR3 DNA is kept, in frame starting at base 1. From the germline V gene, CDR1 is MNHNS and CDR2 is SASEGT. V drops 10 bases and J drops 4 bases, leaving 17 bases in between. The entry originates in a study of blood T cells in healthy people across ages (dated by TCRdb to between 2015 and 2017). The study in broad terms: In model experiments, roughly one uniquely barcoded TCR beta cDNA molecule per two T cells was captured by template switching. Age-related changes in TCR beta repertoire diversity were measured in the study by deep sequencing normalized with unique cDNA molecular identifiers. The donors were split into four age groups: young (average about 16 years), middle-aged (around 37), aged (about 62) and long-lived (approximately 80). Donors of different ages were randomly distributed across sequencing lanes to avoid experimental bias. Using the same blood draw, the study looked at two additional independent replicas of 1 million unique cDNA reads for two donors, one aged 18 to 30 and the other aged 80 or older.

The study at large found these results: Donor CMV infection status was unknown, potentially confounding age-related changes in expanded clonotypes. Estimates of total diversity based on one million sequenced T cells were regarded as lower bounds and as underestimates. Compared with the aged group, the long-lived group had more naive CD4+ T cells, fewer expanded clones and increased TCR diversity, a pattern suggesting age selection. As age increased, observed TCR beta diversity per million T cells dropped in a roughly linear way, and a significant reduction was already evident by age about 40. A strong correlation was found between observed TCR beta diversity and the percentage of naive T cells measured by flow cytometry. Bulk unsorted PBMC profiling prevented conclusive comparison of naive and antigen-experienced compartments.

The receptor library was made with 5' RACE. The second PCR ran for about 6 to 12 cycles and used a J-beta primer mix along with a sample-barcoded 5' primer. Each TCR beta cDNA molecule received a unique molecular identifier from a template-switch 5' adaptor carrying 12 random nucleotides. Each sample yielded at least 2.5 million CDR3-containing paired-end reads. The Mint cDNA synthesis kit, primed by a TRBC-specific oligonucleotide, was used to synthesize first-strand cDNA from all RNA. Following uracil-DNA glycosylase treatment, a first 18-cycle PCR with universal primers M1SS and BC2_uni_R was performed on all cDNA. The original pipeline was this. For normalization, 1 million high-quality reads, each with a distinct molecular identifier, were randomly selected from each sample. Reads sharing molecular identifiers were discarded rather than binned into consensus sequences. CDR3 identification, clonotype clustering and error correction used MiTCR with a Q25 quality threshold and the strictest error-elimination algorithm. Lower-bound total TCR beta diversity was estimated with a nonparametric unseen species model using Euler transformation. Using fastp at Q25 and MiXCR, TCRdb reprocessed the public reads and kept productive beta chains. Each entry is one CDR3 protein sequence, shown with its most common DNA and genes. The V and J calls reflect TCRdb's pipeline rather than the authors' work. For this sample the table gives around 1,900,000 distinct CDR3 sequences, of which 39% were detected only once. The leading ten clones occupy about 23% of the sample.

The roughly 39 donors, aged about 6 to 95 years, were systemically healthy Caucasian individuals from Russia. Around 10 milliliters of peripheral blood were collected from each donor into EDTA-treated Vacutainer tubes. Ficoll-Paque density-gradient centrifugation was used to isolate PBMCs, with at least 6.5 million per sample. Total RNA, at least 5 micrograms per sample, was extracted from PBMCs with Trizol reagent. For every donor, flow cytometry on a PBMC aliquot measured the percentage of naive CD45RAhigh/CD27high T cells. The sample comprised blood. The chain couples TRBV6-1 to TRBJ1-5, and perhaps TRBD1 as D gene, on 5 matching bases. The TCR comes from a human donor in good health. Read as DNA, the sequence is TGTGCCACCGTGAAGGGGCCACCAAATCAGCCCCAGCATTTT. Translated, it reads CATVKGPPNQPQHF.